One and the same sample provided the 11 T cell receptor beta chains below, sequenced in a study of T cell responses to AZD1222 COVID-19 vaccine. Libraries were prepared by immunoSEQ multiplex PCR; TCRdb keeps only in-frame clonotypes and omits some of them. The sample lists tens of thousands of clones; 88% were seen once. Sequenced here: peripheral blood, sampled 28 days after the second AZD1222 dose. All receptors come from an adult who received the AZD1222 COVID-19 vaccine.

Concerning this clone itself: The junction and the germline gene differ at one end; a read error may be behind it. This rearrangement joins TRBV7-2 to TRBJ2-5, with D perhaps matching TRBD2 (7 bases). The CDR3 is 16 amino acids. The germline V gene has CDR1 SGHTA and CDR2 FQGNSA. The DNA for the CDR3 is TGTGCCAGCTGCTTGGGGGGGGCGGGAGCTGGAGAGACCCAGTACTTC. Its translation: CASCLGGAGAGETQYF.

The chain joins TRBV7-8 to TRBJ2-5; unclear D gene. V lost 3 bases and J lost 2, with 16 bases in between. Germline assignment: CDR1 SGHVS and CDR2 FQNEAQ. This CDR3 comprises 16 residues. CDR3 loop: CASSFPRQVVQETQYF. The DNA for the CDR3 is TGTGCCAGCAGCTTTCCCCGGCAGGTGGTTCAAGAGACCCAGTACTTC.

This rearrangement joins TRBV6-5 to TRBJ2-6; D remains unclear. This CDR3 is 16 amino acids long. Trimming left V 3 bases short and J 2 bases short, with 11 bases between. Germline-derived CDR1 and CDR2 are MNHEY and SVGAGI. The CDR3 protein is CASSYGGSPGANVLTF. The DNA of the CDR3 is TGTGCCAGCAGTTATGGTGGGTCCCCTGGGGCCAACGTCCTGACTTTC.

This clone is a singleton in its sample. The genes are TRBV5-8 and TRBJ1-6; D call uncertain. Trimming removed 4 bases at V and 4 bases at J, with 12 bases between. The CDR3 is made up of 15 amino acids. Per germline, CDR1 SGHTS and CDR2 YDEGEE. CDR3 sequence (DNA): TGTGCCAGCAGCCCCTCGGGCGATTATAATTCACCCCTCCACTTT. Amino acids: CASSPSGDYNSPLHF.

The chain couples TRBV19 to TRBJ1-1, with 11 bases fitting TRBD1. The germline gives CDR1 LNHDA, CDR2 SQIVND (reference sequence). V was pared by 5 bases and J by 0 bases, with 14 bases of the junction left unmatched. The CDR3 runs 19 residues. The CDR3 coding sequence is TGTGCCAGTAGTTTCGCACTTCGGGGGACAGGGGGAATGAACACTGAAGCTTTCTTT. This translates into CASSFALRGTGGMNTEAFF.

The V and J genes are TRBV25-1 and TRBJ1-1; D ambiguous. The V end lost 0 bases, the J end lost 1 base, and 12 bases lay between the germline ends. The CDR3 has 16 residues. Germline V CDR1 and CDR2: MGHDK, SYGVNS. The DNA of the CDR3 is TGTGCCAGCAGTGAATACGACACGTCGGGGAACACTGAAGCTTTCTTT. Translation: CASSEYDTSGNTEAFF.

This sequence joins TRBV28 and TRBJ1-5; 8 bases line up with TRBD1. The V gene's germline CDR1 is MDHEN and CDR2 SYDVKM. This CDR3 comprises 14 residues. Unmatched junction bases numbered 2, after V lost 6 bases and J lost 1 base. CDR3: CASRAGGSNQPQHF. The CDR3 nucleotides are TGTGCCAGCAGGGCAGGGGGCAGCAATCAGCCCCAGCATTTT.

This clone was picked up one time. The J gene is TRBJ1-1, the V gene TRBV6-6; TRBD1 matches 11 bases. The CDR3 contains 15 residues. After removal of 6 bases from V and 3 bases from J, the junction contained 6 bases not matched to a gene. Germline V gene data show CDR1 as MNHNY and CDR2 as SVGAGI (reference sequence). CDR3 DNA sequence: TGTGCCAGCAGCGGACAGGGGGCGAAGGACACTGAAGCTTTCTTT. Protein product: CASSGQGAKDTEAFF.

The genes are TRBV5-6 and TRBJ1-4, with a tentative D call TRBD1 (6 bases). The germline gives CDR1 SGHDT, CDR2 YYEEEE. Trimming cost V 4 bases and J 4 bases, with 11 bases left between them. CDR3 length: 14 amino acids. CDR3 residues: CASSRRGNNEKLFF. For the CDR3, the DNA is TGTGCCAGCAGCCGCAGGGGTAATAATGAAAAACTGTTTTTT.

The chain combines TRBV11-3 with TRBJ2-5; 11 nucleotides match TRBD2. The ends lost 5 bases at V and 7 bases at J; junction bases unmatched: 15. Germline V gene lookup returns CDR1 SGHNT and CDR2 YENEEA. The CDR3 consists of 17 residues. The CDR3 nucleotides are TGTGCCAGCAGCCTCCTCCCACTAGCGGGGGCCCGTGGGACCCAGTACTTC. Residues: CASSLLPLAGARGTQYF.

The CDR3 DNA is TGTGCCAGCAGCTTGAGGGGAAACACTGAAGCTTTCTTT. This encodes CASSLRGNTEAFF. V and J are TRBV5-4 and TRBJ1-1, with D possibly matching TRBD1 (5 bases). The CDR3 totals 13 residues. Trimming pared 1 base from V and 2 bases from J, leaving 6 bases between. Germline CDR1 is SGHNT and CDR2 is YYREEE (reference sequence).